A selection of T cell receptor beta chains follows, all from one sample in a study of OX40 agonist ivuxolimab in advanced cancers. The protocol was immunoSEQ multiplex PCR, while the TCRdb copy is restricted to in-frame clones and leaves out a portion. The repertoire consists of approximately 91,000 clones, with around 86% occurring once and the leading ten covering about 0.29%. The source was CD4+ or CD8+ T cells sorted from blood, collected in a trial of the OX40 agonist ivuxolimab. The receptors originated from an adult with an advanced solid tumor such as melanoma, head and neck, liver or kidney cancer. CDR3s include the opening cysteine and the closing phenylalanine or tryptophan. The order of the fields is CDR3 protein, CDR3 DNA, V gene, D gene, J gene, clone size. A D gene is named only where the DNA matches it firmly. A clone size is listed for some rows: how often the clone was seen (once, few, many), or a class if it is expanded.

CDR3aa: CASSPKGAGSGNTIYF
CDR3nt: TGCGCCAGCAGCCCGAAAGGGGCAGGGTCAGGAAACACCATATATTTT
v_gene: TRBV5-1
d_gene: NA
j_gene: TRBJ1-3
abundance: NA

CDR3aa: CASSLVLAGGGGTQYF
CDR3nt: TGTGCCAGCAGCTTAGTACTGGCGGGGGGTGGGGGTACGCAGTATTTT
v_gene: TRBV7-2
d_gene: TRBD2
j_gene: TRBJ2-3
abundance: NA

CDR3aa: CASSPEAQVQGYTF
CDR3nt: TGTGCCAGTAGTCCCGAGGCGCAGGTGCAAGGCTACACCTTC
v_gene: TRBV19
d_gene: NA
j_gene: TRBJ1-2
abundance: NA

CDR3aa: CASSVDPGRISGNTIYF
CDR3nt: TGTGCCAGCAGCGTAGATCCAGGACGAATCTCTGGAAACACCATATATTTT
v_gene: TRBV9
d_gene: NA
j_gene: TRBJ1-3
abundance: NA

CDR3aa: CASSLVTSYNEQFF
CDR3nt: TGTGCCAGCAGCTTGGTTACTAGCTACAATGAGCAGTTCTTC
v_gene: TRBV5-4
d_gene: NA
j_gene: TRBJ2-1
abundance: NA

CDR3aa: CASSLAQGAQAFF
CDR3nt: TGTGCCAGCAGCTTAGCGCAGGGGGCTCAAGCTTTCTTT
v_gene: TRBV7-8
d_gene: TRBD1
j_gene: TRBJ1-1
abundance: NA

CDR3aa: CATRGDNTGELFF
CDR3nt: TGTGCCACGCGGGGGGACAACACCGGGGAGCTGTTTTTT
v_gene: TRBV25-1
d_gene: TRBD2
j_gene: TRBJ2-2
abundance: few

CDR3aa: CASSWTSVPDTQYF
CDR3nt: TGTGCCAGCAGCTGGACTAGCGTCCCAGATACGCAGTATTTT
v_gene: TRBV5-5
d_gene: TRBD2
j_gene: TRBJ2-3
abundance: once

CDR3aa: CASSLAPAWGETQYF
CDR3nt: TGCGCCAGCAGCTTGGCCCCGGCTTGGGGAGAGACCCAGTACTTC
v_gene: TRBV5-1
d_gene: NA
j_gene: TRBJ2-5
abundance: NA

CDR3aa: CASSLEAGGKKLFF
CDR3nt: TGTGCCAGCAGCTTAGAGGCTGGAGGGAAAAAACTGTTTTTT
v_gene: TRBV11-2
d_gene: NA
j_gene: TRBJ1-4
abundance: NA